The sequence of this T cell receptor (beta chain) was determined in a study of response to subunit inactivated influenza vaccine. Whole-study findings and limits: Authors suggested few new T cells are recruited by each seasonal influenza vaccination.

One entry per CDR3 protein, called by TCRdb with MiXCR from the RT-PCR reads. In the table there are about 160,000 distinct CDR3 sequences, roughly 10% of which are singletons. This clonotype was found a few times. Its antigen is undetermined. The receptor was isolated from a man aged 50 to 60 who received an inactivated influenza vaccine. This specimen consisted of non-naive T cells sorted from PBMCs, obtained about 40 days after vaccination.

The CDR3 loop is CASSQPRLSNTGELFF. DNA for the CDR3: TGTGCCAGCAGCCAGCCGAGACTATCGAACACCGGGGAGCTGTTTTTT. The chain joins TRBV14 to TRBJ2-2, with D perhaps TRBD2 (5 bases). The length of the CDR3 is 16 residues. Trimming stripped 3 bases from V and 0 bases from J, with 11 bases between. Per germline, CDR1 SGHDN and CDR2 FVKESK.